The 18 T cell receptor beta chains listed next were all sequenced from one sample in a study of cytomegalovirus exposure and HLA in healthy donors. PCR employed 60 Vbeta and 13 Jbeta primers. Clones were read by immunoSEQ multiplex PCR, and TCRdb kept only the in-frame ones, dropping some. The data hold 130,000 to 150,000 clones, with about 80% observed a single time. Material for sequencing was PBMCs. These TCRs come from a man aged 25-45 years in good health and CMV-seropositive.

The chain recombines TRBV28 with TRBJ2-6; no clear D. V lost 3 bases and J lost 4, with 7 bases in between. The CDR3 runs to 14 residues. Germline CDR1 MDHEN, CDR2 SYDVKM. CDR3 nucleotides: TGTGCCAGCAGTTTTGCGCCCGGGGCCAACGTCCTGACTTTC. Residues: CASSFAPGANVLTF. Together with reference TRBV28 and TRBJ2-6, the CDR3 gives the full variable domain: DVKVTQSSRYLVKRTGEKVFLECVQDMDHENMFWYRQDPGLGLRLIYFSYDVKMKEKGDIPEGYSVSREKKERFSLILESASTNQTSMYLCASSFAPGANVLTFGAGSRLTVL.

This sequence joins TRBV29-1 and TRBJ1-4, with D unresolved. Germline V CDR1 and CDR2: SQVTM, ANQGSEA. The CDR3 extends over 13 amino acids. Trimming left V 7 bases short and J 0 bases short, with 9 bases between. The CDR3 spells CSAQIATNEKLFF. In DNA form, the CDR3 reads TGCAGCGCACAGATAGCAACTAATGAAAAACTGTTTTTT.

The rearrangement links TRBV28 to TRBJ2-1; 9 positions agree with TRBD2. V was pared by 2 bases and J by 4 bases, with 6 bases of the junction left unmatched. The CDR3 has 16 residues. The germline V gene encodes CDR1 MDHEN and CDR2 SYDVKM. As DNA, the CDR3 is TGTGCCAGCAGTTTAGAGACTAGCGGTAAATACAATGAGCAGTTCTTC. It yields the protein CASSLETSGKYNEQFF.

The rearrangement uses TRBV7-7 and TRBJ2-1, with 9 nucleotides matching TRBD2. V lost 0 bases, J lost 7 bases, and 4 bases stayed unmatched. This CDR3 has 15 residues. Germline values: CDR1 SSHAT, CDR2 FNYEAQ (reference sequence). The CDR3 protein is CASSLAGGGANEQFF. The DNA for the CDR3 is TGTGCCAGCAGCTTAGCGGGCGGGGGGGCGAATGAGCAGTTCTTC.

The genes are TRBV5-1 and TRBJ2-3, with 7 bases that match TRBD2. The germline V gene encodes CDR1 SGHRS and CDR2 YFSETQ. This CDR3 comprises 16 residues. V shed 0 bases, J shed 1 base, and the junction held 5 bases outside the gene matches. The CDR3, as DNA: TGCGCCAGCAGCTTGGTGGCTAGCGGCGGCACAGATACGCAGTATTTT. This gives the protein CASSLVASGGTDTQYF.

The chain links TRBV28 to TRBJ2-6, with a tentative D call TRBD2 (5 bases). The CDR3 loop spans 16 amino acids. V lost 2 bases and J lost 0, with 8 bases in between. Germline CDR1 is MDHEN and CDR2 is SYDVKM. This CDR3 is CASSLSGSSGANVLTF. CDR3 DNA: TGTGCCAGCAGTTTAAGCGGCAGCTCTGGGGCCAACGTCCTGACTTTC. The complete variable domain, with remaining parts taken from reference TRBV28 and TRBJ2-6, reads DVKVTQSSRYLVKRTGEKVFLECVQDMDHENMFWYRQDPGLGLRLIYFSYDVKMKEKGDIPEGYSVSREKKERFSLILESASTNQTSMYLCASSLSGSSGANVLTFGAGSRLTVL.

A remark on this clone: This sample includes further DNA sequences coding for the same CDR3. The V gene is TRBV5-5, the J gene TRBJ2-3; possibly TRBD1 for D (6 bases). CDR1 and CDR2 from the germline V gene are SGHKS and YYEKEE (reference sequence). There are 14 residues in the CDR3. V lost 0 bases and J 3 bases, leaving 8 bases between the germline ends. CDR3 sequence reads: CASSLGRGTDTQYF. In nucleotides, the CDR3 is TGTGCCAGCAGCTTGGGCAGGGGAACAGATACGCAGTATTTT.

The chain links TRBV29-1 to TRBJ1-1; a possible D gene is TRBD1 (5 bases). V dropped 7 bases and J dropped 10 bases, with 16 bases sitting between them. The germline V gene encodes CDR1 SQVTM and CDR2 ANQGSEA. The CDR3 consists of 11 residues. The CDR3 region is CSARTQGGAFF. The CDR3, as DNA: TGCAGCGCACGTACCCAGGGAGGAGCTTTCTTT.

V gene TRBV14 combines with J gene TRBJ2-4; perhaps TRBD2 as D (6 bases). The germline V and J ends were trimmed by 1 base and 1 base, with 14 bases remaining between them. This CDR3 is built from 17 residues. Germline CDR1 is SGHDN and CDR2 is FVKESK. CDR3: CASSQVGGLRAKNIQYF. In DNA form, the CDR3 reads TGTGCCAGCAGCCAAGTAGGAGGGCTTCGGGCCAAAAACATTCAGTACTTC.

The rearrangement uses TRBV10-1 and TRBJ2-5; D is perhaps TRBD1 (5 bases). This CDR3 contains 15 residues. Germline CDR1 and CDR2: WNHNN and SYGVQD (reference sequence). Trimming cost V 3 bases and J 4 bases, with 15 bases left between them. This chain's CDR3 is CASSDIAGPAETQYF. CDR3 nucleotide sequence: TGCGCCAGCAGTGACATAGCAGGGCCGGCAGAGACCCAGTACTTC.

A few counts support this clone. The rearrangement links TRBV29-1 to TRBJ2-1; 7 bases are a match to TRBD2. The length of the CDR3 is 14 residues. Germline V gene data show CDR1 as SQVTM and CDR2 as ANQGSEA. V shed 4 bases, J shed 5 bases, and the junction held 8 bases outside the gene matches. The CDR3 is CSVGLGLLNNEQFF. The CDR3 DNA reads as TGCAGCGTTGGTTTGGGACTACTCAACAATGAGCAGTTCTTC.

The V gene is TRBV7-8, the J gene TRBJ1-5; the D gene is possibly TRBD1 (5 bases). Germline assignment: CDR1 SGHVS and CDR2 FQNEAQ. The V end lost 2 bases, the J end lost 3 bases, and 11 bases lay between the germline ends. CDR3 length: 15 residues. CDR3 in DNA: TGTGCCAGCAGCTTACCAGGGTCGGACAATCAGCCCCAGCATTTT. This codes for CASSLPGSDNQPQHF.

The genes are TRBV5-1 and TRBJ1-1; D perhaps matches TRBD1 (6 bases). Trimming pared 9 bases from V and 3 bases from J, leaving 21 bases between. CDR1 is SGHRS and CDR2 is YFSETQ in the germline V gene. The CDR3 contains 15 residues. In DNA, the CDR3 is TGCGCCACCCGGCAGTCGGGATCAGGGGACACTGAAGCTTTCTTT. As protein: CATRQSGSGDTEAFF.

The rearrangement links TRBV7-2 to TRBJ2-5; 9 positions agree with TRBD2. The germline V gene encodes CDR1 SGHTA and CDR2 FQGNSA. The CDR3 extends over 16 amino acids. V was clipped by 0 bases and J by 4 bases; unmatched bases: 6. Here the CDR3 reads CASSLATAGGRETQYF. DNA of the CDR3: TGTGCCAGCAGCTTAGCGACGGCGGGGGGGAGAGAGACCCAGTACTTC.

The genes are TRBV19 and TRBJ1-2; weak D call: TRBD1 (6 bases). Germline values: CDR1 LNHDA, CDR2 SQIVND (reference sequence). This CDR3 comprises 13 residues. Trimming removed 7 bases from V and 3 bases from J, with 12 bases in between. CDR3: CASTPDRHYGYTF. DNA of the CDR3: TGTGCCAGTACCCCGGACAGACACTATGGCTACACCTTC.

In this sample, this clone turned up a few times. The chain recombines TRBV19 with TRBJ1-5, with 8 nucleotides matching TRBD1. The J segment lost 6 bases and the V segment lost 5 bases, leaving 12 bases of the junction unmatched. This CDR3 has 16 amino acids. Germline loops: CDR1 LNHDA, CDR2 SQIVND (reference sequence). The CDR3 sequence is CASSPSSDREGQPQHF. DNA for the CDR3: TGTGCCAGTAGTCCCAGCTCGGACAGGGAGGGTCAGCCCCAGCATTTT.

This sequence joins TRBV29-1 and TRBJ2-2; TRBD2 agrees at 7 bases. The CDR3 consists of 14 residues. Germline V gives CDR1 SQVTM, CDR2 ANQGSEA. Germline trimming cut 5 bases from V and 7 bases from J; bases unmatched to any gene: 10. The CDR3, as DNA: TGCAGCGTTAGGCTAGCGGAGCGGGTCGGGGAGCTGTTTTTT. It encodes CSVRLAERVGELFF.

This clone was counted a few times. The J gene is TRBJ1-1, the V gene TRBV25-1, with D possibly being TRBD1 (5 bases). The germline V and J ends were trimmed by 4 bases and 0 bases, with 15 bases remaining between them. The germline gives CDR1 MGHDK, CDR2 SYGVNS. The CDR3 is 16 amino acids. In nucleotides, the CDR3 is TGTGCCAGCAGTGGGGAGGTGGGGGTAATGAACACTGAAGCTTTCTTT. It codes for CASSGEVGVMNTEAFF.